This TCR beta chain stems from a study of T cell clonality in common variable immunodeficiency (dated by TCRdb to 2013 to 2016). Most of the CVID patients and most of the healthy controls were of Caucasian heritage. Heparinized peripheral whole blood samples of about 4.5 to 8.5 ml were collected from each donor. Genomic DNA from adults with common variable immune deficiency (CVID) and from healthy adult controls was the source for sequencing TCRbeta CDR3 repertoires. A total of around 22 healthy adult volunteers (approximately 12 female and roughly ten male; age range about 20 to 70 years, mean age around 31) were included in the control group. To isolate peripheral blood mononuclear cells, diluted blood was subjected to density centrifugation over Hypaque 1077 or Ficoll-Paque. Genomic DNA was obtained from unsorted mononuclear cells using either Qiagen column purification or a centrifugation-based method.

This clone has ten or more counts. The antigen it binds to is not known. Equivalent amounts of genomic DNA from CVID and control samples were used as sequencing input. For every sample, a 60 bp segment covering the rearranged TCRbeta CDR3 region was amplified and then sequenced. The immunoSEQ assay, a bias-corrected multiplex PCR combined with high-throughput sequencing, was used for TCRbeta amplification. Per the authors' processing: Each unique nucleotide sequence was treated as a clone and annotated with V, D and J genes, copy number and frequency. Sequences were labeled productive if in frame, and non-productive if out of frame or containing stop codons. Clonality was calculated from Shannon's entropy as previously described. Mean CDR3 Kyte-Doolittle hydropathy was derived from the predicted amino acid sequences of productive clones. Scaled V gene usage was hierarchically clustered using Manhattan distance and complete linkage with the R hclust function. Sharing of clones by CDR3 amino acid sequence was evaluated by resampling 12 repertoires per group over 100 rounds. The repertoires were searched for around 65 published EBV-specific and approximately 250 published CMV-specific TCRbeta sequences. A couple of CVID samples that yielded fewer than 10,000 sequences were excluded from the analysis, so 35 to 50 CVID repertoires were retained. TCRdb retrieved this table from immuneACCESS and kept in-frame rearrangements only. Not all clones are present; in checked studies, unresolved V genes account for under half, and no reason is known for the remainder. V and J calls and clone size are as listed in that table; D and trimming were resolved from the DNA. This sample has 30,000 to 40,000 clones, none of them a singleton. Around 0.87% of the sample goes to the ten largest clones.

The full study reports these points: CVID subjects shared fewer TCRbeta clones with each other than healthy controls did (p < 0.0001). Fewer deletions and N-nucleotide insertions were reportedly observed in CVID TCRbeta sequences, and highly modified clones with 13 or more V deletions were reportedly absent from CVID TCRbeta sequences. According to the authors, figuring out what caused the increased clonality in CVID would require sequencing the repertoires of T cell subpopulations. Even though DNA input was the same, control samples had an average of approximately 82,000 unique sequences each, compared with roughly 30,000 in CVID samples. Differences among patients in the CVID cohort limited the correlations between repertoire features and clinical complications. TCRbeta clonality was higher in CVID subjects than in healthy controls (t-test p = 0.018), and the increase was most characteristic of about a third of subjects.

The specimen was peripheral blood mononuclear cells. This sequence originates from a person between 18 and 75 years old in good health.

The CDR3 sequence is CASRGTGGNQPQHF. CDR3 bases read: TGTGCCAGCAGGGGGACGGGGGGCAATCAGCCC. The chain is encoded by TRBV6-2 or TRBV6-3 joined to TRBJ1-5; the D gene is perhaps TRBD1, on 5 matching bases. The CDR3 is cut off 3 residues early in the read; its end comes from the germline J gene. Trimming costs V 6 bases and J 2 bases, and their ends lie 11 bases apart. The CDR3 starts with the cysteine, ends with the phenylalanine, and has 14 residues. The DNA has 33 bases, all within the CDR3, and is read from base 1. CDR1 and CDR2 are drawn from the germline V gene: MNHEY, SVGEGT.